This entry describes one T cell receptor beta chain. What it binds is not known. The data are from a study of CD8 T cells in Susac syndrome. Random hexamers were used to reverse transcribe an amount of roughly 0.5 to 1 ug RNA. TCRdb analysed the immunoSEQ multiplex PCR reads with MiXCR anew, one entry per CDR3 protein. The sample comprises a few hundred thousand distinct CDR3 sequences, roughly 81% of which are singletons, and approximately 0.11% rests with the top ten. General study points: The number of individuals included in the study's TCR sequencing and HLA analysis was acknowledged as relatively small.

Germline V gene sequence: CDR1 ENHRY, CDR2 SYGVKD. With 4 bases removed from V and 0 bases from J, the gap between germline ends came to 10 bases. The CDR3 runs to 15 residues. This receptor was taken from a human donor with multiple sclerosis. The sequencing input was CD8+ T cells from PBMCs. The rearrangement uses TRBV10-3 and TRBJ1-3; no clear D gene. The CDR3 coding sequence is TGTGCCATCAGTGTCCCTCGGGACTCTGGAAACACCATATATTTT. Translation: CAISVPRDSGNTIYF.